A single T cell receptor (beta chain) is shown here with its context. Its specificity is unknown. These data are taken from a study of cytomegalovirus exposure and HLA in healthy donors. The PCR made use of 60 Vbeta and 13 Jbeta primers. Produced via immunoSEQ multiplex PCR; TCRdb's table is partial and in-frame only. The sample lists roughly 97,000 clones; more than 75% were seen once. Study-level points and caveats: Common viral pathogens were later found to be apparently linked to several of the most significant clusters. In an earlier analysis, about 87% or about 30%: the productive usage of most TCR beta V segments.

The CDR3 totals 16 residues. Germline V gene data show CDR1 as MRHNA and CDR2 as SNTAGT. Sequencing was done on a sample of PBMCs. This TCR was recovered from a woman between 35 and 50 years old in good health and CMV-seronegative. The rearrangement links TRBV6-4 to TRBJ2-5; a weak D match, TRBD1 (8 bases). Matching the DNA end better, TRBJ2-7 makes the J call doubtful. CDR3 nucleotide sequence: TGTGCCTGGTACAGGGGGAGGGCCGTGAGCTCCTACGAGCAGTACTTC. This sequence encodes CAWYRGRAVSSYEQYF.